A selection of T cell receptor beta chains follows, all from one sample in a study of blood T cell repertoires in COVID-19. Only in-frame clones appear in the TCRdb table, and some are missing; sequencing was by immunoSEQ multiplex PCR. The profile shows 110,000 or so clones, over 80% of them singletons. Sequences were obtained from peripheral blood. The receptors stem from a woman aged 60-75 years with acute or convalescent COVID-19. Each CDR3 is given without its conserved first and last residue.

V gene,J gene,CDR3 protein
TRBV27,TRBJ2-1,ASSRTGFNEQF
TRBV30,TRBJ1-2,AWSGGLGGEYGYT
TRBV28,TRBJ1-4,ASSLGLEKLF
TRBV14,TRBJ2-1,ASSQDRGSRTGLNEQF
TRBV19,TRBJ1-1,ASSIPTYGNTEAF
TRBV5-4,TRBJ2-7,ASSFVSGGVGEQY
TRBV11-1,TRBJ1-1,ASSHSPQIEAF
TRBV19,TRBJ2-2,ASSVSRGADTGELF
TRBV19,TRBJ2-7,ASSISFDTNYEQY
TRBV28,TRBJ2-5,ASSRVLAEETQY
TRBV2,TRBJ1-1,ASTEGANTEAF
TRBV29-1,TRBJ1-1,SVSTGMDTEAF
TRBV19,TRBJ1-5,ASSIQPGKNQPQH
TRBV28,TRBJ2-2,ASIDSWDMNTGELF
TRBV10-2,TRBJ1-3,ATTDGGSDTIY
TRBV6-5,TRBJ2-7,ASSIRRDRDGQY
TRBV7-8,TRBJ1-5,ASSLDTGNQPQH
TRBV19,TRBJ1-5,ASSTSTGFNQPQH
TRBV6-6,TRBJ1-4,ASSSHPTEKLF
TRBV5-6,TRBJ2-3,ASSLGTGGRDTQY